The 26 T cell receptor beta chains in this list originate from one sample, sequenced in a study of shared clonotypes between healthy human individuals. Naive CD8 isolation took CD45RO-negative cells positively selected for CCR7 and excluded terminally differentiated effector memory CD45RA+ cells. This table comes from immunoSEQ multiplex PCR, and its TCRdb copy is limited to in-frame clones, with some not included. This table has roughly 810,000 clones, about 96% appearing once. Input material: naive CD8+ T cells sorted from blood. These receptors all come from a man aged 25-45 years in good health.

Here the CDR3 reads CASSLVSWEQYF. In DNA, the CDR3 is TGTGCCAGCAGCTTGGTTAGCTGGGAGCAGTACTTC. The gene calls are TRBV5-6 and TRBJ2-7; D is unresolved. Trimming removed 0 bases at V and 7 bases at J, with 8 bases between. The germline V gene encodes CDR1 SGHDT and CDR2 YYEEEE. The CDR3 is 12 amino acids.

This chain links TRBV7-9 with TRBJ2-1, with a weak D call TRBD2 (6 bases). CDR1 and CDR2 from the germline V gene are SEHNR and FQNEAQ (reference sequence). This CDR3 spans 14 amino acids. Trimming removed 3 bases from V and 4 bases from J, with 10 bases in between. CDR3 sequence (DNA): TGTGCCAGCAGCTTTGACGGGGGTTACAATGAGCAGTTCTTC. Amino acids: CASSFDGGYNEQFF.

V gene TRBV7-2 combines with J gene TRBJ2-1; possible D gene TRBD2, 5 bases. Germline V lookup: CDR1 SGHTA, CDR2 FQGNSA. Trimming took 5 bases from V and 1 from J, leaving 9 bases between them. The CDR3 covers 14 residues. The CDR3 loop is CASSPRTSYNEQFF. The CDR3 bases are TGTGCCAGCAGCCCCCGGACTTCCTACAATGAGCAGTTCTTC.

The rearrangement uses TRBV28 and TRBJ1-3; D unclear. Germline V gene sequence: CDR1 MDHEN, CDR2 SYDVKM. The V gene lost 6 bases and the J gene lost 0 bases, with 12 bases spanning the gap. The CDR3 runs 15 residues. CDR3 nucleotides: TGTGCCAGCAGAGGGCCGATGGACTCTGGAAACACCATATATTTT. Its protein product is CASRGPMDSGNTIYF.

This chain uses TRBV7-3 with TRBJ2-7; tentatively, D is TRBD1 (6 bases). The V end was cut by 0 bases, the J end by 3 bases, with 9 bases between. The CDR3 spans 14 residues. The germline V gene has CDR1 SGHTA and CDR2 FQGTGA. CDR3 in amino acids: CASSLTGRGYEQYF. Here the CDR3 DNA reads TGTGCCAGCAGCTTAACGGGCAGGGGCTACGAGCAGTACTTC.

The genes are TRBV7-9 and TRBJ2-7; D unresolved. From germline, CDR1 is SEHNR and CDR2 FQNEAQ (reference sequence). CDR3 length: 13 residues. Deletions cut 6 bases from V and 5 bases from J, with 14 bases between. Here the CDR3 reads CASRLGGLHEQYF. DNA for the CDR3: TGTGCCAGCAGGTTGGGCGGTCTGCACGAGCAGTACTTC.

The chain combines TRBV7-9 with TRBJ2-7; D perhaps matches TRBD1 (6 bases). The CDR3 covers 15 residues. Trimming took off 4 bases at V and 2 bases at J, with 15 bases between the two ends. Germline values: CDR1 SEHNR, CDR2 FQNEAQ (reference sequence). The CDR3 protein is CASSSQTGPAYEQYF. CDR3 DNA: TGTGCCAGCAGCTCTCAGACAGGACCCGCCTACGAGCAGTACTTC.

The chain carries TRBV2 and TRBJ2-7; tentative D call: TRBD1 (5 bases). V dropped 7 bases and J dropped 6 bases, with 7 bases sitting between them. Germline V CDR1 and CDR2: SNHLY, FYNNEI. The CDR3 consists of 10 residues. This CDR3 is CASTQGEQYF. CDR3 coding DNA: TGTGCCAGCACCCAGGGCGAGCAGTACTTC.

The chain uses TRBV7-3 and TRBJ2-1; D unresolved. Germline V gene sequence: CDR1 SGHTA, CDR2 FQGTGA. The V end was cut by 5 bases, the J end by 5 bases, with 7 bases between. This CDR3 has 12 amino acids. The CDR3 DNA is TGTGCCAGCAGCGCAGGTAACAATGAGCAGTTCTTC. Amino acid sequence: CASSAGNNEQFF.

The V and J genes are TRBV7-6 and TRBJ2-7; the D gene is possibly TRBD1 (6 bases). CDR1 and CDR2 (germline): SGHVS, FNYEAQ. Trimming removed 1 base at V and 2 bases at J, with 9 bases between. The length of the CDR3 is 14 residues. CDR3 amino acids: CASSLGQETYEQYF. The CDR3 region has the DNA TGTGCCAGCAGCTTAGGACAGGAGACCTACGAGCAGTACTTC.

This chain links TRBV6-4 with TRBJ1-4; 11 bases map to TRBD1. V lost 3 bases to trimming and J lost 5 bases; unmatched junction nucleotides: 11. This CDR3 is 18 amino acids long. CDR1 and CDR2 (germline): MRHNA, SNTAGT. The CDR3 bases are TGTGCCAGCAGTGAACCCCGGACAGGGGGCGCTTCGAATGAAAAACTGTTTTTT. Its protein product is CASSEPRTGGASNEKLFF.

The J gene is TRBJ2-1, the V gene TRBV7-6; 9 bases are a match to TRBD1. Germline CDR1 SGHVS, CDR2 FNYEAQ. This CDR3 contains 14 residues. Losses at the gene ends were 4 bases for V and 7 bases for J; bases not matched to a gene: 5. The CDR3 DNA reads TGTGCCAGCAGCTCTAGGGACAGGGAGAATGAGCAGTTCTTC. This codes for CASSSRDRENEQFF.

The chain employs TRBV5-1 and TRBJ2-1; TRBD2 matches 11 bases. Germline V gene lookup returns CDR1 SGHRS and CDR2 YFSETQ. The V segment lost 0 bases and the J segment 0 bases; nucleotides outside the gene matches: 14. There are 21 residues in the CDR3. The DNA of the CDR3 is TGCGCCAGCAGCTTGGTGGGAACCGGGACTAGCGGTATTAGCTCCTACAATGAGCAGTTCTTC. It yields the protein CASSLVGTGTSGISSYNEQFF. Full variable domain (missing parts from reference TRBV5-1 and TRBJ2-1): KAGVTQTPRYLIKTRGQQVTLSCSPISGHRSVSWYQQTPGQGLQFLFEYFSETQRNKGNFPGRFSGRQFSNSRSEMNVSTLELGDSALYLCASSLVGTGTSGISSYNEQFFGPGTRLTVL.

The V and J genes are TRBV4-1 and TRBJ2-7; D might be TRBD2 (6 bases). CDR1 and CDR2 (germline): MGHRA, YSYEKL. V was trimmed by 0 bases and J by 3 bases, leaving 21 bases between them. The CDR3 extends over 18 amino acids. CDR3 region: CASSQDHPGTSLYYEQYF. The CDR3 region has the DNA TGCGCCAGCAGCCAAGACCACCCCGGGACTTCGCTATACTACGAGCAGTACTTC.

The rearrangement uses TRBV9 and TRBJ1-2; D remains unclear. V lost 3 bases to trimming and J lost 4 bases, with 10 bases between them. In germline, CDR1 is SGDLS, CDR2 YYNGEE. This CDR3 region has 13 residues. The CDR3 here is CASSAGVPYGYTF. CDR3 DNA: TGTGCCAGCAGCGCCGGGGTGCCCTATGGCTACACCTTC.

The J gene is TRBJ1-2, the V gene TRBV29-1; perhaps TRBD1 as D (6 bases). Germline V gene sequence: CDR1 SQVTM, CDR2 ANQGSEA. The CDR3 consists of 16 residues. Trimming shortened V by 4 bases and J by 0 bases, and 18 bases separated the two germline ends. In DNA, the CDR3 is TGCAGCGTTGTGGATGCGAGACAGGAGCCTAACTATGGCTACACCTTC. Its protein is CSVVDARQEPNYGYTF.

V and J are TRBV28 and TRBJ1-2, with 12 bases lining up with TRBD1. J lost 8 bases, V lost 2 bases, and 3 bases had no gene match. The germline CDR1 and CDR2 sequences are MDHEN and SYDVKM. This CDR3 has 14 residues. This CDR3 is CASSLGGTGGGYTF. The CDR3 DNA is TGTGCCAGCAGTTTAGGCGGGACAGGGGGCGGCTACACCTTC.

V usage is TRBV7-7 and J usage is TRBJ1-2, with D possibly being TRBD1 (6 bases). Germline CDR1 and CDR2: SSHAT and FNYEAQ (reference sequence). The V end was cut by 2 bases, the J end by 4 bases, with 17 bases between. This CDR3 has 16 amino acids. The CDR3 nucleotides read TGTGCCAGCAGCTTACCGGCAGGGGAATGGAGCTATGGCTACACCTTC. As protein: CASSLPAGEWSYGYTF.

The rearrangement links TRBV27 to TRBJ2-1; D unclear. Germline CDR1 and CDR2: MNHEY and SMNVEV (reference sequence). This CDR3 comprises 13 residues. The ends were cut back, 2 bases at V and 8 bases at J, with 10 bases in the middle. The CDR3 loop reads CASSLAVFDEQFF. CDR3 sequence (DNA): TGTGCCAGCAGTTTAGCAGTCTTCGATGAGCAGTTCTTC.

The rearrangement joins TRBV6-1 to TRBJ2-1, with 11 bases identical to TRBD2. CDR3 length: 17 residues. Germline V gene lookup returns CDR1 MNHNS and CDR2 SASEGT. Losses at the gene ends were 1 base for V and 5 bases for J; bases not matched to a gene: 7. The CDR3 nucleotides are TGTGCCAGCAGTGAAGGAAATAGCGGGAGGGCCGACAATGAGCAGTTCTTC. It translates to CASSEGNSGRADNEQFF.

The rearrangement uses TRBV6-1 and TRBJ2-4, with 7 bases matching TRBD1. Germline V CDR1 and CDR2: MNHNS, SASEGT. The V segment lost 3 bases and the J segment 6 bases; nucleotides outside the gene matches: 8. CDR3 length: 15 residues. Here the CDR3 DNA reads TGTGCCAGCAGTGACGGGACAGCGGTTCTAAACATTCAGTACTTC. It codes for CASSDGTAVLNIQYF.

The chain has TRBV11-2 and TRBJ1-4; D unclear. Per the germline V gene, CDR1 is SGHAT and CDR2 is FQNNGV. Trimming stripped 2 bases from V and 6 bases from J, with 10 bases between. This CDR3 spans 14 amino acids. CDR3 in amino acids: CASSLYREDEKLFF. In DNA, the CDR3 is TGTGCCAGCAGCTTATATAGGGAGGATGAAAAACTGTTTTTT.

As DNA, the CDR3 is TGTGCCAGCAGCCAAGATGGCTGGAGAAGGACAGGGGGCAACGAGCAGTACTTC. Amino acids: CASSQDGWRRTGGNEQYF. The chain employs TRBV14 and TRBJ2-7; 11 bases fit TRBD1. CDR3 length: 18 residues. CDR1 and CDR2 (germline): SGHDN, FVKESK. Unmatched junction bases numbered 12, after V lost 0 bases and J lost 5 bases.

This chain uses TRBV7-2 with TRBJ1-2; D remains ambiguous. The ends were cut back, 5 bases at V and 3 bases at J, with 25 bases in the middle. The germline CDR1 and CDR2 sequences are SGHTA and FQGNSA. The CDR3 is 18 amino acids. CDR3: CASSPNWAHGVGDYGYTF. In nucleotides, the CDR3 is TGTGCCAGCAGCCCCAACTGGGCTCACGGCGTGGGTGACTATGGCTACACCTTC. The whole variable domain, remainder taken from reference TRBV7-2 and TRBJ1-2, is GAGVSQSPSNKVTEKGKDVELRCDPISGHTALYWYRQSLGQGLEFLIYFQGNSAPDKSGLPSDRFSAERTGGSVSTLTIQRTQQEDSAVYLCASSPNWAHGVGDYGYTFGSGTRLTVV.

This clone has a single count. The chain recombines TRBV5-4 with TRBJ2-5, with D possibly TRBD2 on 5 matching bases. The CDR3 covers 15 residues. Germline assignment: CDR1 SGHNT and CDR2 YYREEE (reference sequence). Trimming pared 4 bases from V and 5 bases from J, leaving 18 bases between. The CDR3 loop reads CASSLKGVGEETQYF. DNA for the CDR3: TGTGCCAGCAGCCTAAAAGGAGTGGGAGAGGAGACCCAGTACTTC.

J is TRBJ1-2 and V is TRBV7-9; D not certain. CDR1 and CDR2 from the germline V gene are SEHNR and FQNEAQ (reference sequence). The V end was cut by 0 bases, the J end by 1 base, with 6 bases between. CDR3 length equals 14 residues. CDR3 nucleotides: TGTGCCAGCAGCTTAGCTTCATTTAACTATGGCTACACCTTC. Protein sequence: CASSLASFNYGYTF.